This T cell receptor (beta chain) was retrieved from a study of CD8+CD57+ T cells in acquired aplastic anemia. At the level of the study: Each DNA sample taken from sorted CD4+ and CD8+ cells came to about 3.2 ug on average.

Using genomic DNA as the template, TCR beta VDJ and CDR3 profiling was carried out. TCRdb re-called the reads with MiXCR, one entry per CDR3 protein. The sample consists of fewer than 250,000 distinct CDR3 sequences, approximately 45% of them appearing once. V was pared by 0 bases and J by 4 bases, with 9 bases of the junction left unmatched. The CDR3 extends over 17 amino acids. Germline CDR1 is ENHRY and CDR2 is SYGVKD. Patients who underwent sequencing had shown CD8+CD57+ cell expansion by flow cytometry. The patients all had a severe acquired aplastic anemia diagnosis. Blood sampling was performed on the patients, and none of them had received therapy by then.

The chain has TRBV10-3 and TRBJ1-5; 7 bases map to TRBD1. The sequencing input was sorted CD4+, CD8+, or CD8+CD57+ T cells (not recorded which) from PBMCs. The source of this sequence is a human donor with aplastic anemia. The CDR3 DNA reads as TGTGCCATCAGTGAGTCCTATGAAAGACAGGGTAATCAGCCCCAGCATTTT. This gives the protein CAISESYERQGNQPQHF.